This passage covers 9 T cell receptor beta chains from one sample sequenced in a study of T cells in Graves' hyperthyroidism and ophthalmopathy (dated by TCRdb to about 2019). Library prep was done by multiplex PCR. The data were produced on an Illumina HiSeq 2000. The TCR beta CDR3 regions were amplified from the RNA transcripts. The first round of RT-PCR for the TCR CDR3 was performed with the HTBI primer set and the Qiagen OneStep RT-PCR kit. TCRdb ran its own pipeline on the public reads, namely fastp trimming at Q25 and MiXCR clone calling, and kept in-frame beta chains. Records with the same CDR3 protein are collapsed into one entry carrying the most frequent genes and DNA. Present in this sample are a few hundred thousand distinct CDR3 sequences, more than 15% of which were seen just once. Together, the top ten hold roughly 25% of the sample. The material sequenced was blood. The receptors derive from a woman between 18 and 29 years old with Graves' hyperthyroidism that later progressed to Graves' ophthalmopathy.

This clonotype was seen a handful of times. The chain carries TRBV5-1 and TRBJ1-4; perhaps TRBD1 as D (5 bases). Germline CDR1 and CDR2: SGHRS and YFSETQ. The V gene lost 4 bases and the J gene lost 2 bases, with 12 bases spanning the gap. There are 15 residues in the CDR3. DNA of the CDR3: TGCGCCAGCAGCCACAGCGGGGCGACTAATGAAAAACTGTTTTTT. Its translation: CASSHSGATNEKLFF.

This clonotype showed up many times. The CDR3 nucleotides are TGTGCCAGCAGTTTAAGGGGTCAGCCCCAGCATTTT. Its translation is CASSLRGQPQHF. V and J are TRBV27 and TRBJ1-5, with D perhaps matching TRBD1 (5 bases). Deletions cut 2 bases from V and 6 bases from J, with 5 bases between. Germline V gives CDR1 MNHEY, CDR2 SMNVEV (reference sequence). There are 12 residues in the CDR3.

This clonotype has ten or more counts. The chain combines TRBV28 with TRBJ2-5, with TRBD1 matching 8 bases. V shed 4 bases and J 3 bases; nucleotides not matched to a gene: 7. Germline values: CDR1 MDHEN, CDR2 SYDVKM. The CDR3 is 15 residues long. CDR3 nucleotides: TGTGCCAGCAGTTACCCTCCGACAGGGGAAGAGACCCAGTACTTC. Amino acid sequence: CASSYPPTGEETQYF.

The genes are TRBV7-9 and TRBJ2-1; 11 bases match TRBD2. V lost 1 base to trimming and J lost 8 bases; unmatched junction nucleotides: 10. The CDR3 is 17 amino acids. Germline V lookup: CDR1 SEHNR, CDR2 FQNEAQ (reference sequence). In DNA, the CDR3 is TGTGCCAGCAGCTTAGGGCTGACTAGCGGGGACCTGGATGAGCAGTTCTTC. Its translation: CASSLGLTSGDLDEQFF.

The sample holds a few counts of this clonotype. The CDR3 is CASSYSSGNPYEQYF. The CDR3 region has the DNA TGTGCCAGCAGTTACTCGTCAGGGAACCCCTACGAGCAGTACTTC. The V call is TRBV6-2 or TRBV6-3, the J call TRBJ2-7; maybe TRBD1 (5 bases). This CDR3 spans 15 amino acids. The V gene's germline CDR1 is MNHEY and CDR2 SVGEGT. The ends were cut back, 0 bases at V and 2 bases at J, with 11 bases in the middle.

At least ten counts were recorded for this clonotype. CDR3 loop: CASRGDPGAFF. The CDR3 DNA follows: TGTGCCAGCAGGGGCGACCCCGGGGCGTTCTTC. This chain links TRBV2 with TRBJ2-1, with D possibly called TRBD1 or TRBD2 (5 bases each). This CDR3 is 11 amino acids long. Trimming removed 6 bases from V and 15 bases from J, with 15 bases in between. Germline V CDR1 and CDR2: SNHLY, FYNNEI. Variable domain in full (rest from reference TRBV2 and TRBJ2-1): EPEVTQTPSHQVTQMGQEVILRCVPISNHLYFYWYRQILGQKVEFLVSFYNNEISEKSEIFDDQFSVERPDGSNFTLKIRSTKLEDSAMYFCASRGDPGAFFGPGTRLTVL.

The chain is built from TRBV28 and TRBJ1-2; 10 bases agree with TRBD1. Germline trimming cut 3 bases from V and 8 bases from J; bases unmatched to any gene: 9. The V gene's germline CDR1 is MDHEN and CDR2 SYDVKM. The CDR3 length is 15 residues. The CDR3 reads CASSLGQGIERGYTF. The CDR3 DNA is TGTGCCAGCAGTTTGGGACAGGGGATAGAGCGGGGCTACACCTTC.

J is TRBJ2-7 and V is TRBV7-2, with TRBD2 matching 8 bases. The CDR3 spans 16 residues. Germline values: CDR1 SGHTA, CDR2 FQGNSA. After removal of 0 bases from V and 4 bases from J, the junction contained 8 bases not matched to a gene. The CDR3: CASSLAGREGVYEQYF. CDR3 nucleotides: TGTGCCAGCAGCTTAGCAGGCCGGGAGGGAGTGTACGAGCAGTACTTC.

As concerns this clonotype: With a much larger clone just one base away, this may be a read error. The V gene is TRBV10-3, the J gene TRBJ2-1; TRBD1 aligns across 7 bases. The CDR3 spans 15 residues. Germline assignment: CDR1 ENHRY and CDR2 SYGVKD. CDR3 DNA: TGTGCCATCAGGTCCGACAGGGCCTCCTACAATGAGCGGTTCTTC. This codes for CAIRSDRASYNERFF.